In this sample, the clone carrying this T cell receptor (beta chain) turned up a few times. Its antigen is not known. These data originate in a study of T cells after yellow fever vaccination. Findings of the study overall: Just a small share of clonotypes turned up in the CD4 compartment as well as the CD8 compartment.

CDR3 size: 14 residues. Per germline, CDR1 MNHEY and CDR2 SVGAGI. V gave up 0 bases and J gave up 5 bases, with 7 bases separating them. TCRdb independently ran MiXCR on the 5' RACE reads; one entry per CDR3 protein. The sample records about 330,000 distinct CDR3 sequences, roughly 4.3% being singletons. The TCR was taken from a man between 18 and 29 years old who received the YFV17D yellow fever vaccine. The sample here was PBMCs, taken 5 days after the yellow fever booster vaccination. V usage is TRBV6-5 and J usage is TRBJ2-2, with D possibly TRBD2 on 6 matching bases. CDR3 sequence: CASSYSRGTGELFF. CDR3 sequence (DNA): TGTGCCAGCAGTTACTCTCGGGGGACCGGGGAGCTGTTTTTT.